The sequence of this T cell receptor (beta chain) was determined in a study of blood T cell repertoires in COVID-19. The overall study: Sites across the United States, Italy and Spain contributed samples from acute and convalescent COVID-19.

Per the original methods: Scientists estimated how many nucleated cells there were by amplifying reference gene primers. Only in-frame clones appear in the TCRdb table, and some are missing; sequencing was by immunoSEQ multiplex PCR. From that table come the V and J calls and clone size; the DNA was used to work out D and trimming. This sample has about 150,000 clones, with 80% to 90% found just once. This CDR3 has 15 amino acids. V shed 0 bases and J shed 4 bases, with 13 bases lying between them. Germline V gives CDR1 SGHDT, CDR2 YYEEEE. This receptor was identified in a woman between 40 and 55 years old with acute or convalescent COVID-19. This chain joins TRBV5-6 and TRBJ1-2; no reliable D call. The sample consisted of peripheral blood. The CDR3 sequence is CASSLVTGDGYGYTF. DNA for the CDR3: TGTGCCAGCAGCTTGGTTACGGGAGACGGCTATGGCTACACCTTC.